The subject of this entry is one T cell receptor (beta chain). Its cognate antigen is unknown. Profiling relied on immunoSEQ multiplex PCR, and the TCRdb table lists in-frame clones only, not all of them. This table has around 30,000 clones, 80% to 95% appearing once. The sample comes from a study of T cells in tuberculosis. Study-level background: CD1B tetramers identified T cells specific for mycobacterial lipid GMM. Study-level points and caveats: Samples were chosen by availability of cryopreserved specimens.

The time point here: new active TB diagnosis, blood taken before or within 7 days of starting treatment. The V gene's germline CDR1 is ENHRY and CDR2 SYGVKD. The CDR3 extends over 14 amino acids. With 10 bases clipped from V and 2 bases from J, the junction kept 7 bases outside the gene matches. The input for sequencing was PBMCs, taken at tuberculosis diagnosis. The genes are TRBV10-3 and TRBJ2-7; 11 nucleotides align to TRBD1. The TCR comes from an adult with tuberculosis. The DNA of the CDR3 is TGTGCCACCCCACGGACAGGGGGCCCCTACGAGCAGTACTTC. This sequence encodes CATPRTGGPYEQYF.